The 29 T cell receptor beta chains below come from one sample, sequenced in a study of cytotoxic CD8 clonotypes in ibrutinib-treated CLL. The repertoire was sequenced with immunoSEQ multiplex PCR; TCRdb's copy has only in-frame clones and lacks some. Among fewer than 300,000 clones listed, more than 70% were seen once. Sequences were derived from PBMCs, sampled at disease progression, from a patient treated with ibrutinib. The receptor source for this set is a human donor with chronic lymphocytic leukemia.

With regard to this clone: Other DNA sequences of this sample code for an identical CDR3. This chain uses TRBV29-1 with TRBJ2-1; perhaps TRBD1 as D (5 bases). CDR1 is SQVTM and CDR2 is ANQGSEA in the germline V gene. The CDR3 sequence is 13 residues long. V shed 1 base and J shed 4 bases, with 8 bases lying between them. The CDR3 sequence: CSVEGGSYNEQFF. CDR3 bases: TGCAGCGTTGAAGGGGGCAGTTACAATGAGCAGTTCTTC.

The CDR3 DNA sequence: TGTGCCAGCAGCGAAACTAGCGGGGTAAATGAGCAGTTCTTC. It yields the protein CASSETSGVNEQFF. This chain uses TRBV9 with TRBJ2-1; 10 positions agree with TRBD2. V was pared by 3 bases and J by 7 bases, with 4 bases of the junction left unmatched. The CDR3 length is 14 residues. Germline-derived CDR1 and CDR2 are SGDLS and YYNGEE.

The chain carries TRBV5-1 and TRBJ2-2, with D hard to call. The V and J ends lost 8 bases and 9 bases respectively, with 20 bases between them. The CDR3 has 14 residues. Germline-derived CDR1 and CDR2 are SGHRS and YFSETQ. CDR3: CASTSMRSGRELFF. Written as DNA, the CDR3 is TGCGCCAGTACCTCCATGAGGTCTGGGAGGGAGCTGTTTTTT.

The chain couples TRBV13 to TRBJ2-7; D perhaps matches TRBD1 (6 bases). V shed 4 bases and J shed 4 bases, with 14 bases lying between them. Germline CDR1 reads PRHDT; CDR2 reads FYEKMQ (reference sequence). CDR3 size: 14 residues. This chain's CDR3 is CASSSGTTRYEQYF. The CDR3 DNA sequence: TGTGCCAGCAGCTCCGGGACAACCCGTTACGAGCAGTACTTC.

The chain has TRBV2 and TRBJ2-5; D gene unclear. Germline loops: CDR1 SNHLY, CDR2 FYNNEI. V was cut by 3 bases and J by 2 bases, with 7 bases left in between. The CDR3 contains 13 residues. CDR3 amino acids: CASSEGRQETQYF. CDR3 nucleotides: TGTGCCAGCAGTGAGGGCAGGCAAGAGACCCAGTACTTC.

The J gene is TRBJ2-1, the V gene TRBV11-3; TRBD2 might be the D (5 bases). The length of the CDR3 is 13 residues. The germline gives CDR1 SGHNT, CDR2 YENEEA. The germline V and J ends were trimmed by 5 bases and 6 bases, with 11 bases remaining between them. CDR3 region: CASSRTSSNEQFF. The CDR3 DNA reads TGTGCCAGCAGCCGTACTAGTTCCAATGAGCAGTTCTTC.

This CDR3 is CASSPGTVYEQYF. As DNA, the CDR3 is TGTGCCAGCTCTCCCGGGACAGTTTACGAGCAGTACTTC. This sequence joins TRBV18 and TRBJ2-7, with TRBD1 identical over 7 bases. The CDR3 is 13 amino acids. With V trimmed by 6 bases and J by 4 bases, 6 bases remained unmatched. Per the germline V gene, CDR1 is KGHSH and CDR2 is LQKENI.

The V gene is TRBV7-9, the J gene TRBJ2-3, with 7 bases that match TRBD1. V lost 1 base to trimming and J lost 2 bases; unmatched junction nucleotides: 6. Germline V lookup: CDR1 SEHNR, CDR2 FQNEAQ (reference sequence). The CDR3 sequence is 16 residues long. CDR3 in DNA: TGTGCCAGCAGCTTAGGGTCGACAGGGTCCACAGATACGCAGTATTTT. This gives the protein CASSLGSTGSTDTQYF.

This clone was observed a handful of times. This chain joins TRBV4-1 and TRBJ1-1; the D is unclear. CDR1 and CDR2 (germline): MGHRA, YSYEKL. The length of the CDR3 is 14 residues. With 3 bases removed from V and 0 bases from J, the gap between germline ends came to 8 bases. CDR3 nucleotides: TGCGCCAGCAGCCATCAAGAGTTGAACACTGAAGCTTTCTTT. Its translation: CASSHQELNTEAFF.

The chain is built from TRBV14 and TRBJ1-2; D perhaps matches TRBD1 (6 bases). CDR1 is SGHDN and CDR2 is FVKESK in the germline V gene. Trimming removed 1 base from V and 4 bases from J, with 22 bases in between. There are 18 residues in the CDR3. CDR3 sequence reads: CASSQVLGIDRSTYGYTF. Here the CDR3 DNA reads TGTGCCAGCAGCCAAGTACTCGGAATCGACAGGTCTACCTATGGCTACACCTTC.

This sequence joins TRBV4-3 and TRBJ2-1; no clear D gene. This CDR3 comprises 13 residues. CDR1 and CDR2 from the germline V gene are LGHNA and YSLEER. With 8 bases removed from V and 7 bases from J, the gap between germline ends came to 15 bases. CDR3: CASSQVVMNEQFF. The CDR3, as DNA: TGCGCCAGCTCCCAGGTGGTTATGAATGAGCAGTTCTTC.

This clone was observed a single time. The chain is built from TRBV6-5 and TRBJ2-3; a possible D gene is TRBD2 (5 bases). This CDR3 is 13 amino acids long. With 6 bases removed from V and 3 bases from J, the gap between germline ends came to 10 bases. CDR1 is MNHEY and CDR2 is SVGAGI in the germline V gene. CDR3 protein: CASRYRRTDTQYF. The DNA of the CDR3 is TGTGCCAGCAGGTATAGGAGGACAGATACGCAGTATTTT.

The rearrangement links TRBV11-2 to TRBJ2-7; 7 positions match TRBD1. The CDR3 loop spans 14 amino acids. The V and J ends lost 2 bases and 2 bases, in that order; junction bases with no gene match: 3. Germline V gives CDR1 SGHAT, CDR2 FQNNGV. CDR3 residues: CASSLWDRTYEQYF. CDR3 nucleotides: TGTGCCAGCAGCTTATGGGACAGAACCTACGAGCAGTACTTC.

This clone was counted a single time. The chain couples TRBV10-3 to TRBJ1-2, with a tentative D call TRBD1 (6 bases). The V gene's germline CDR1 is ENHRY and CDR2 SYGVKD. CDR3 length equals 14 residues. The V end lost 4 bases, the J end lost 4 bases, and 13 bases lay between the germline ends. The CDR3 region is CAISGGQPFYGYTF. In DNA form, the CDR3 reads TGTGCCATCAGTGGTGGACAGCCCTTCTATGGCTACACCTTC.

J is TRBJ2-7 and V is TRBV19; 16 bases are a match to TRBD2. The germline V gene has CDR1 LNHDA and CDR2 SQIVND (reference sequence). V lost 4 bases and J lost 5; bases outside the gene matches: 5. The CDR3 is 16 residues long. The chain's CDR3 is CASSTPGLAGGDEQYF. Written as DNA, the CDR3 is TGTGCCAGTAGTACTCCGGGACTAGCGGGGGGGGACGAGCAGTACTTC.

J is TRBJ2-2 and V is TRBV7-3, with a tentative D call TRBD2 (5 bases). V was cut by 3 bases and J by 3 bases, with 8 bases left in between. Germline loops: CDR1 SGHTA, CDR2 FQGTGA. This CDR3 is 14 amino acids long. The CDR3 DNA is TGTGCCAGCAGCTTCCGACTATACACCGGGGAGCTGTTTTTT. This gives the protein CASSFRLYTGELFF.

This clone occurred a few times. The V and J genes are TRBV10-3 and TRBJ2-7; 8 bases map to TRBD2. V shed 3 bases, J shed 3 bases, and the junction held 10 bases outside the gene matches. Germline V gene sequence: CDR1 ENHRY, CDR2 SYGVKD. The CDR3 has 16 amino acids. The chain's CDR3 is CAISDSRAGGVYEQYF. In DNA, the CDR3 is TGTGCCATCAGTGATTCCCGCGCCGGGGGGGTCTACGAGCAGTACTTC.

A single count supports this clone. The chain combines TRBV7-3 with TRBJ2-3; TRBD2 is a possible D gene (5 bases). The CDR3 is made up of 13 amino acids. CDR1 is SGHTA, CDR2 FQGTGA, per germline. V lost 6 bases to trimming and J lost 6 bases, with 13 bases between them. The CDR3 region has the DNA TGTGCCAGCAGTCTCATCGGGGTTGATACGCAGTATTTT. Amino acids: CASSLIGVDTQYF.

The chain recombines TRBV4-2 with TRBJ2-5; D remains unclear. The J call may be wrong; the DNA end is better matched by TRBJ2-7. CDR1 and CDR2 from the germline V gene are LGHNA and YNFKEQ. This CDR3 is 13 amino acids long. The CDR3 loop reads CASSQASAYEQYF. CDR3 nucleotides: TGTGCCAGCAGCCAGGCCTCAGCCTACGAGCAGTACTTC.

The chain carries TRBV6-1 and TRBJ1-4; tentative D call: TRBD1 (6 bases). Looked up from germline, CDR1 is MNHNS and CDR2 is SASEGT. V lost 9 bases to trimming and J lost 16 bases, with 30 bases between them. The CDR3 is 15 amino acids. CDR3 amino acids: CASRWQDSPISPRFF. The CDR3 nucleotides read TGTGCCAGTAGATGGCAGGACAGCCCGATCAGTCCAAGGTTTTTT.

J is TRBJ1-2 and V is TRBV7-3; unclear D gene. In germline, CDR1 is SGHTA, CDR2 FQGTGA. The ends were cut back, 5 bases at V and 2 bases at J, with 9 bases in the middle. The CDR3 consists of 13 residues. CDR3 region: CASSLDGNYGYTF. The CDR3 DNA follows: TGTGCCAGCAGCCTGGACGGAAACTATGGCTACACCTTC.

The chain has TRBV7-9 and TRBJ2-5, with no clear D. Germline V CDR1 and CDR2: SEHNR, FQNEAQ (reference sequence). The CDR3 spans 15 residues. Trimming took 1 base from V and 3 from J, leaving 12 bases between them. Here the CDR3 reads CASSLGVGLEETQYF. CDR3 DNA: TGTGCCAGCAGCTTAGGGGTGGGCCTAGAAGAGACCCAGTACTTC.

This chain connects TRBV18 to TRBJ1-5; weak D call: TRBD1 (5 bases). V lost 3 bases and J lost 3, with 15 bases in between. The CDR3 spans 16 residues. Germline assignment: CDR1 KGHSH and CDR2 LQKENI. Written as DNA, the CDR3 is TGTGCCAGCTCACCCCGACAGACCGTTACCAATCAGCCCCAGCATTTT. Protein sequence: CASSPRQTVTNQPQHF.

The V call is TRBV27, the J call TRBJ1-2; possibly TRBD1 for D (6 bases). Trimming took off 4 bases at V and 7 bases at J, with 13 bases between the two ends. Germline V gene data show CDR1 as MNHEY and CDR2 as SMNVEV (reference sequence). This CDR3 comprises 13 residues. The CDR3 DNA reads as TGTGCCAGCAGTTCCAGGGGTAGAATTGGCTACACCTTC. Protein: CASSSRGRIGYTF.

The CDR3 nucleotides are TGTGCCAGCAGCTTAGGCAGGTTAACTGAAGCTTTCTTT. This translates into CASSLGRLTEAFF. The chain joins TRBV13 to TRBJ1-1; D is unclear. V lost 0 bases and J lost 5, with 7 bases in between. The CDR3 is 13 amino acids. Germline CDR1 reads PRHDT; CDR2 reads FYEKMQ (reference sequence).

The CDR3 loop is CASSYGGGSYEQYF. CDR3 DNA: TGTGCCAGCAGTTATGGCGGCGGTTCCTACGAGCAGTACTTC. The V call is TRBV6-5, the J call TRBJ2-7; D unresolved. Germline values: CDR1 MNHEY, CDR2 SVGAGI. Trimming took 3 bases from V and 1 from J, leaving 10 bases between them. CDR3 length: 14 amino acids.

Here the CDR3 DNA reads TGTGCCAGCAGTACATACTTCGACAGGATGAACACTGAAGCTTTCTTT. Protein sequence: CASSTYFDRMNTEAFF. The V and J genes are TRBV27 and TRBJ1-1; tentative D call: TRBD1 (6 bases). This CDR3 has 16 residues. Germline V gene data show CDR1 as MNHEY and CDR2 as SMNVEV (reference sequence). The V end lost 5 bases, the J end lost 0 bases, and 16 bases lay between the germline ends.

The chain carries TRBV28 and TRBJ2-6; D gene uncertain. The CDR3 length is 14 residues. CDR1 MDHEN and CDR2 SYDVKM come from the germline V gene. Trimming left V 8 bases short and J 6 bases short, with 14 bases between. In DNA, the CDR3 is TGTGCCAGCCTGTCACTCTGGGAGGCCAACGTCCTGACTTTC. As protein: CASLSLWEANVLTF.

To note about this clone: One junction end disagrees with the germline gene, perhaps due to a read error. The V and J genes are TRBV6-1 and TRBJ1-6; tentative D call: TRBD1 (5 bases). CDR1 is MNHNS and CDR2 is SASEGT in the germline V gene. The CDR3 sequence is 13 residues long. CDR3 loop: CASTGSSNSPLHF. In DNA, the CDR3 is TGTGCCAGCACAGGGTCCTCTAATTCACCCCTCCACTTT.